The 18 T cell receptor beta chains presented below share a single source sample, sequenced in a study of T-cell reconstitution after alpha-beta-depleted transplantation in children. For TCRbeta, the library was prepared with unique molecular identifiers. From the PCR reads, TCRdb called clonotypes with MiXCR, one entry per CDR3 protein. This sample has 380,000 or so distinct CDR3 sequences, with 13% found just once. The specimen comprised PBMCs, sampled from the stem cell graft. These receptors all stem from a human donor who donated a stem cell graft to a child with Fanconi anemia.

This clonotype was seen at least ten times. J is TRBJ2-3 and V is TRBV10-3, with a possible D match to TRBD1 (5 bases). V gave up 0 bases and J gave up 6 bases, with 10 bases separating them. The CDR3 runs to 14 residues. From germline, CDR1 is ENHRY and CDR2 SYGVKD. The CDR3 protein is CAISESQGGDTQYF. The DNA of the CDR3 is TGTGCCATCAGTGAGTCCCAGGGTGGGGATACGCAGTATTTT.

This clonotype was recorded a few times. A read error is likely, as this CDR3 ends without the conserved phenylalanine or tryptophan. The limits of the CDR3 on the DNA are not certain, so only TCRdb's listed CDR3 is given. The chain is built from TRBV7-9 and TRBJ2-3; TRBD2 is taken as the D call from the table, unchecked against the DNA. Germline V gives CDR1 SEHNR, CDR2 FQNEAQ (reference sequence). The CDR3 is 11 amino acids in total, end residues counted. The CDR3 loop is CASSLANLAGI.

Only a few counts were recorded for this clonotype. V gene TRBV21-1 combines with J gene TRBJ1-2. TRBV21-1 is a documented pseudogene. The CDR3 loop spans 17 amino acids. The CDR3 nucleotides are TGTGCCAGCAGCAACGAGCGATTCAGTGGGTTTGGCTATGGCTACACCTTC. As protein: CASSNERFSGFGYGYTF.

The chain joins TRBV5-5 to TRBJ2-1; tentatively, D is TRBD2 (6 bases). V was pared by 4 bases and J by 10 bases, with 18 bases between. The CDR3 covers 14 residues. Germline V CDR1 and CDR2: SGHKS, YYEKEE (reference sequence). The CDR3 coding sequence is TGTGCCAGCAGCGCATACCCGGGACTGGCAGAGCAGTTCTTC. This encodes CASSAYPGLAEQFF.

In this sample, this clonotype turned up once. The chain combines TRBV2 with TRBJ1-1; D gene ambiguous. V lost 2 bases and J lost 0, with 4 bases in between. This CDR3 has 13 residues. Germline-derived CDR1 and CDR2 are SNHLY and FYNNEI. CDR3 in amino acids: CASSENMNTEAFF. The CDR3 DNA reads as TGTGCCAGCAGTGAAAATATGAACACTGAAGCTTTCTTT.

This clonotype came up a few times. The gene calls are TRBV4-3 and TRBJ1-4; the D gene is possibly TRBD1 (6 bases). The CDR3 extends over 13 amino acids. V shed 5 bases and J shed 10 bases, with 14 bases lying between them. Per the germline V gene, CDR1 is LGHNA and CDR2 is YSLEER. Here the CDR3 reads CASSDADRLKLFF. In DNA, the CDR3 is TGCGCCAGCAGCGACGCGGACAGACTAAAACTGTTTTTT.

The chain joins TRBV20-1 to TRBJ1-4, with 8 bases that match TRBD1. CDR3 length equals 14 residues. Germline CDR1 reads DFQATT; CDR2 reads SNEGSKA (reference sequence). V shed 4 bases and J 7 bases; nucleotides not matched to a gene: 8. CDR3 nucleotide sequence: TGCAGTGCTACCCCGGACAGGGTTGGTGAAAAACTGTTTTTT. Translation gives CSATPDRVGEKLFF.

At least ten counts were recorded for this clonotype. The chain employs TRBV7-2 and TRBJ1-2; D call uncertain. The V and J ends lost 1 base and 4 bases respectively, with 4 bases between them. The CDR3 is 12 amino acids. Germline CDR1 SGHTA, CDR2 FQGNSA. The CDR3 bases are TGTGCCAGCAGCTTAGAGGCCTATGGCTACACCTTC. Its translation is CASSLEAYGYTF.

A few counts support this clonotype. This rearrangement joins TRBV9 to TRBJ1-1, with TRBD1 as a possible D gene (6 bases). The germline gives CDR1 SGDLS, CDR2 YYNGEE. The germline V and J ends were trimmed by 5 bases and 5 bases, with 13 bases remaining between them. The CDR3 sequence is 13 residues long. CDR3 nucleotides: TGTGCCAGCAGACCGACAGGTGGGACTGAAGCTTTCTTT. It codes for CASRPTGGTEAFF. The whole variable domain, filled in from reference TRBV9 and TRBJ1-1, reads DSGVTQTPKHLITATGQRVTLRCSPRSGDLSVYWYQQSLDQGLQFLIQYYNGEERAKGNILERFSAQQFPDLHSELNLSSLELGDSALYFCASRPTGGTEAFFGQGTRLTVV.

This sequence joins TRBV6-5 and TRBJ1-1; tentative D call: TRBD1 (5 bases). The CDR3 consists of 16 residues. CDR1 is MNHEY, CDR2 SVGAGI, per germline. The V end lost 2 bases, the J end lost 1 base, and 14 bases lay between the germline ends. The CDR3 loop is CASSYSVGAENTEAFF. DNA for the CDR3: TGTGCCAGCAGTTACAGCGTAGGGGCAGAGAACACTGAAGCTTTCTTT.

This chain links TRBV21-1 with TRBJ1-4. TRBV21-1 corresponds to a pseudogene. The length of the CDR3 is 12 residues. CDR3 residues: CASRVRNEKLFF. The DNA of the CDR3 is TGTGCCAGCAGGGTCAGGAACGAAAAACTGTTTTTT.

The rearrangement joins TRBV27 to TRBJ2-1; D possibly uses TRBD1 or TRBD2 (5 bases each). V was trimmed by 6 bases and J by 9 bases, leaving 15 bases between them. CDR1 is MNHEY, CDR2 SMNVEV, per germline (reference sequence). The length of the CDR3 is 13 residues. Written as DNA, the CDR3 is TGTGCCAGCAGGAAGGTTAGGGGAGCTGAGCAGTTCTTC. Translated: CASRKVRGAEQFF.

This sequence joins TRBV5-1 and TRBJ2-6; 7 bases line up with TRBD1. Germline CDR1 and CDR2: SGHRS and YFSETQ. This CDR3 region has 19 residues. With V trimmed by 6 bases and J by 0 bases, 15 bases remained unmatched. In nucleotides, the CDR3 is TGCGCCAGCACTATGGCACCGGGACAGCGTTTCTCTGGGGCCAACGTCCTGACTTTC. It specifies CASTMAPGQRFSGANVLTF.

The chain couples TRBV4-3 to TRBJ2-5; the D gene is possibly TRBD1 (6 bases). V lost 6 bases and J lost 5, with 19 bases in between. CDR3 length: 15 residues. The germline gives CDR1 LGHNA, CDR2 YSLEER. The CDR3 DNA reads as TGCGCCAGCAGTCCAACAGGGACGGGTTGGGAGACCCAGTACTTC. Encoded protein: CASSPTGTGWETQYF.

DNA for the CDR3: TGTGTCACGGGTGGGACAGAAGAGACCCAGTACTTC. Protein: CVTGGTEETQYF. The genes are TRBV6-5 and TRBJ2-5; 7 bases agree with TRBD1. The CDR3 spans 12 residues. CDR1 and CDR2 (germline): MNHEY, SVGAGI.

CDR3 loop: CASSQGHLGQPQHF. In nucleotides, the CDR3 is TGTGCCAGCAGCCAAGGCCATTTGGGGCAGCCCCAGCATTTT. V and J are TRBV3-1 and TRBJ1-5; D not resolved. CDR1 LGHDT and CDR2 YNNKEL come from the germline V gene (reference sequence). V was pared by 1 base and J by 7 bases, with 11 bases between. The CDR3 sequence is 14 residues long.

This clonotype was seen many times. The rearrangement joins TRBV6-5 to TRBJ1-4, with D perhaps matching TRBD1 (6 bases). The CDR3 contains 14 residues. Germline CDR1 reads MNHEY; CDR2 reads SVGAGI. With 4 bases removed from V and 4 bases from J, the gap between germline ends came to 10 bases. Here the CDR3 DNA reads TGTGCCAGCAGTTTATCAGGGGTTAATGAAAAACTGTTTTTT. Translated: CASSLSGVNEKLFF.

The CDR3 DNA reads as TGTGCCAGCAGCCCGCCGACGGGATCAGGGAGAGGGCACTCCTACGAGCAGTACTTC. Translated, it gives CASSPPTGSGRGHSYEQYF. The chain recombines TRBV11-1 with TRBJ2-7; D tentatively reads TRBD1 or TRBD2 (5 bases each). The CDR3 consists of 19 residues. The V gene lost 5 bases and the J gene lost 0 bases, with 26 bases spanning the gap. Germline CDR1 SGHAT, CDR2 FQDESV (reference sequence).